This T cell receptor (beta chain) is drawn from a study of cytomegalovirus exposure and HLA in healthy donors (dated by TCRdb to 2017 to 2019). General notes on the study: According to an earlier analysis of 550 to 700 of the donors, about 180 million T cells yielded 100 million or so unique TCR beta sequences and approximately 300 Gb of sequence data. The study was designed to test whether signatures of past pathogen exposure could be identified by cataloging public T cell receptors. The genetic ancestry cluster associated with self-reported Caucasian donors included 70% to 85% of the approximately 410 genotyped donors. A later analysis re-examined previously published TCR beta repertoires from roughly 650 donors and added high-resolution HLA genotyping to investigate patterns of TCR occurrence. Class I and class II HLA loci were covered by the typing at four-digit resolution. A separate validation cohort of approximately 120 different subjects was used in addition to the roughly 700-subject first cohort. Typing coverage varied by locus: 629-630 donors for A, B, C, DRB1 and DQB1; under 550 for DQA1; nearly 610 for DPA1; some 470 for DPB1. Because of strong linkage in the cohort, 5 or 6 DR-DQ haplotypes were treated as single units for association and clustering. Using immunosequencing, the study profiled T cell repertoires from about 610 subjects and related those repertoires to cytomegalovirus serostatus. To decide whether each TCR beta V gene segment behaved as functional or pseudogenic, an earlier analysis of some 540 of the donors relied on high-throughput TCR beta sequencing. Every repertoire in the discovery cohort had been generated on one and the same sequencing platform. High-throughput TCR immunosequencing, statistical association of individual TCRs with disease status, and machine learning were combined to predict cytomegalovirus infection status. Rather than using new phenotypic data, the later analysis identified candidate immune exposures from TCR beta sequences and from how often those sequences occurred across donors. In a later genetic analysis, genome-wide SNP genotypes for about 60% of the 666 donors were used, and that subset was treated as a discovery cohort. Donor age, sex, ethnicity and CMV serostatus were compiled alongside the repertoire data. Among about 360 genotyped donors of the cohort, an average of approximately 240,000 unique TCR beta nucleotide sequences were sequenced per donor, roughly 18% of them non-productive. About 280 gigabases of sequencing data and around 90 million unique TCR sequences made up an early release that covered approximately 700 HLA-typed donors. General conclusions and limits of the study: Most CMV-associated TCR beta chains appeared to be HLA-restricted in a later analysis, and the HLA associations seemed to be driven largely by CMV exposure. A further reported finding was that TCR beta sequences accurately predicted the HLA-A and HLA-B alleles for most subjects in the first cohort. Linkage disequilibrium might explain the correlated functional status among segregating V segments, but an unknown experimental factor could not be ruled out. A total of fewer than 200 TCR beta chains were listed by the study as associated with cytomegalovirus. Most TCR sequences were seen in very few donors, while some public TCRs were found in many individuals. A later genetic analysis associated a missense DCLRE1C variant with V-gene and J-gene trimming of TCR beta chains, and an independent cohort replicated the association. Because counts were too low, approximately 15 rarely observed V segments, including chromosome 9 orphons, were excluded from the earlier analysis of 587 of the donors. The presence/absence analyses assumed that sequencing depth was roughly uniform across donors, and that assumption may not be true. A cluster of highly shared sequence variants was judged likely to represent a technical artifact of the sequencing pipeline. According to a later genetic analysis, donors in an Asian-associated ancestry cluster had fewer N-insertions in productive TCRs than the roughly 670-donor mean. HLA typing was unavailable for some donors at each locus, so association tests used only the typed subset. Several of the top co-occurrence clusters appeared to be linked to parvovirus B19, influenza, CMV and Epstein-Barr virus, according to a later analysis. An earlier analysis of several hundred of the donors showed that most TCR beta V segments appeared in productive rearrangements either about 90% or about 30% of the time, which broadly matched IMGT annotations. In vitro tests confirmed that three of the cytomegalovirus-associated TCR beta chains recognize cytomegalovirus antigens. For the cohort, immune exposure information was limited to CMV serostatus. Because the 87-base-pair reads could not distinguish some IMGT-functional V segments, including TRBV6-2 and TRBV6-3, those segments were excluded. In this cohort, only TCR beta chains were sequenced, and detectable features were limited by the absence of alpha or paired-chain data. It was suggested by the authors that the approach could potentially be generalized to other disease states and immunological phenotypes. At a false discovery rate of 0.05, a later analysis linked under 20,000 TCR beta sequences to specific HLA alleles. Assigning TCR associations to individual alleles was difficult when HLA alleles, especially DR and DQ, strongly co-occurred. A later analysis found that TCR association rates varied across HLA loci, with DRB1 alleles showing the most associated TCRs and HLA-C alleles the fewest. The classifier was reported to diagnose cytomegalovirus status with high specificity and sensitivity in both the original and validation cohorts. In a later analysis, HLA-associated TCR beta chains were found to be more clonally expanded and to have lower generation probabilities than equally common non-associated chains.

The cohort consisted of 666 healthy bone marrow donors. All cohort members were sampled while nominally healthy, although unrecorded immune exposures were likely present. The donor tested CMV seropositive, placing the donor among the roughly 270 seropositive members of the cohort. Each donor provided a peripheral blood sample, and peripheral blood mononuclear cells were used for TCR beta sequencing. The Qiagen DNeasy Blood Extraction Kit was used to extract genomic DNA from the blood cell samples. Library preparation employed the immunoSEQ multiplex PCR assay. A mixture of 60 forward primers for TCR Vbeta segments and 13 reverse primers for TCR Jbeta segments was used in the multiplex PCR. Amplification of the CDR3 region of rearranged TCR beta genes was performed with a multiplex PCR assay on genomic DNA. The amplified TCR beta libraries were sequenced on the Illumina HiSeq System as 87-base-pair reads. In the paper's pipeline: In a later analysis, some 80 million unique TCR beta chains were counted across the 500 to 850 repertoires, and roughly 11 million of these chains were shared by at least two donors. Raw reads were error-corrected and collapsed into unique sequences with a nearest-neighbor algorithm that merged closely related sequences to remove PCR and sequencing errors. CDR3 sequences were aligned to IMGT reference sequences to assign V, D and J gene segments. For a sequence to be retained, a match of at least six nucleotides was required to both a V gene segment and a J gene segment. Rearrangements were called productive when the CDR3 lacked stop codons and stayed in frame with V and J; all others were non-productive. CDR3 was defined according to IMGT convention as the region running from the second conserved V-encoded cysteine to the conserved J-encoded phenylalanine. In an earlier analysis of just under 600 of the donors, sequences lacking an unambiguous match to a single V gene segment were excluded. In an earlier analysis of some 590 of the donors, V segments were called functional above 56.7% productive rearrangements and were called segregating when the between-donor standard deviation exceeded 5%. A statistical classification framework was built for diagnosing cytomegalovirus status from the catalog of TCR beta chain sequences. In a later analysis, TCR nucleotide sequences were compared against IMGT/GENE-DB human TR gene sequences so that V and J genes could be assigned. The TCRdist pipeline was used in a later analysis to assign CDR3 sequences and most-parsimonious VDJ recombination scenarios. A later analysis defined each TCR beta chain by its CDR3 amino acid sequence plus V-gene family, and excluded reads lacking a unique V-gene family. In a later analysis, a few hundred highly shared, low-generation-probability nucleotide sequences were removed to address suspected cross-contamination and a sequencing artifact. In a later analysis, a clonal expansion index was calculated for each public chain from normalized within-repertoire ranks of inferred template counts. In a later analysis, generation probabilities were computed using a VDJ recombination model fitted to out-of-frame rearrangements, and the results were checked against IGoR. A later analysis scored TCR-TCR, TCR-HLA and TCR-CMV co-occurrence with hypergeometric tests, applying a repertoire-size bias correction to TCR pairs. False discovery rates were estimated in a later analysis by permuting HLA or CMV assignments 20 times. In a later analysis, co-occurring TCRs were grouped using DBSCAN, and TCRdist sequence similarity was added for clustering within HLA-allele-positive subsets. Repertoires with fewer than 30,000 or more than 120,000 public chains were left out of co-occurrence clustering, as were five repertoires with anomalous nucleotide sharing. Drawn from immuneACCESS, this table holds only the in-frame rearrangements with V and J called that TCRdb kept. Clones are partly lost; checked studies trace under half to an unresolved V gene and leave the rest unexplained. The DNA was the basis for D and trimming; V, J and clone size are from that table. Within this sample are about 130,000 clones, with under 80% of them counted one time only. 3.5% to 5% of the sample lies in the top ten.

CDR1 and CDR2, per the germline V gene, are SGHTA and FQGNSA. V and J lose 2 bases and 2 bases, and a span of 13 bases separates them. From cysteine to phenylalanine, the CDR3 is 15 amino acids long. The retained sequence is limited to the CDR3, 45 bases, with the frame set at the first base. This clone has more than one count but fewer than ten. Its antigen is still unknown. Per-base qualities were not stored, and no clone one base away is much larger. Material for sequencing was PBMCs. The chain employs TRBV7-2 and TRBJ2-7; D gene: possibly TRBD1, on 5 matching bases. This clonotype was obtained from a man aged 18 to 30 in good health and CMV-seropositive. The sequenced DNA is TGTGCCAGCAGCTTACAGGCAGGGAACACCTACGAGCAGTACTTC. It translates as CASSLQAGNTYEQYF.